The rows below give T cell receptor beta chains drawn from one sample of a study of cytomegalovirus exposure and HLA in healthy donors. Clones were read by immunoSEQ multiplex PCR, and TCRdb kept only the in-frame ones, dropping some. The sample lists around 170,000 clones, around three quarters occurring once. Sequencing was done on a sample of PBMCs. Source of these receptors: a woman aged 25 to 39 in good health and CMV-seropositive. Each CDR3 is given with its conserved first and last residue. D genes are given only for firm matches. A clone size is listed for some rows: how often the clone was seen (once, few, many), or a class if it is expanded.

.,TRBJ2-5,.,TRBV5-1,CASMAGGETQYF,TGCGCCAGCATGGCAGGGGGGGAGACCCAGTACTTC
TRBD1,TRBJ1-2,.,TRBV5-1,CASSWNPGTDGGGGYTF,TGCGCCAGCAGCTGGAATCCCGGGACAGATGGAGGGGGAGGCTACACCTTC
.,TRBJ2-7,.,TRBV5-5,CASSGGVTGAYEQYF,TGTGCCAGCAGCGGGGGGGTGACAGGAGCCTACGAGCAGTACTTC
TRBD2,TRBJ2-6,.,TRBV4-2,CASTLAGANSGANVLTF,TGTGCCAGCACCCTAGCGGGGGCTAACTCTGGGGCCAACGTCCTGACTTTC
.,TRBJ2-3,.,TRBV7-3,CASSLSGTGTDTQYF,TGTGCCAGCAGCTTAAGCGGGACTGGCACAGATACGCAGTATTTT
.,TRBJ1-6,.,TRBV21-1,CASSPRGGAALSPLHF,TGTGCCAGCAGCCCCCGTGGGGGGGCGGCTCTCTCACCCCTCCACTTT
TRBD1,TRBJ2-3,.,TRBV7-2,CASSLRGGTGGTDTQYF,TGTGCCAGCAGCTTAAGGGGAGGGACAGGGGGCACAGATACGCAGTATTTT
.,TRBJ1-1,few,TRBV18,CASSPAGRGVNTEAFF,TGTGCCAGCTCACCAGCCGGGCGGGGCGTGAACACTGAAGCTTTCTTT
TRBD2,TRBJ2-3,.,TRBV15,CATSRDSPRGGLTDTQYF,TGTGCCACCAGCAGAGATTCCCCCCGGGGGGGCCTCACAGATACGCAGTATTTT
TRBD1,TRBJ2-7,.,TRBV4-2,CASSRQGAGGYEQYF,TGTGCCAGCAGCAGACAGGGGGCTGGGGGCTACGAGCAGTACTTC
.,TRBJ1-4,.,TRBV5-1,CASSLGQGSEKLFF,TGCGCCAGCAGCTTGGGGCAGGGAAGTGAAAAACTGTTTTTT
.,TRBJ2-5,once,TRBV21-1,CASSKGQGRGRETQYF,TGTGCCAGCAGCAAAGGGCAGGGCAGGGGGAGAGAGACCCAGTACTTC
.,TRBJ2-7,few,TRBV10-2,CASSGRDWTSKYF,TGCGCCAGCAGTGGCCGGGACTGGACGAGTAAATACTTC
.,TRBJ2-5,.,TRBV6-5,CASSPQETQYF,TGTGCCAGCAGCCCGCAAGAGACCCAGTACTTC
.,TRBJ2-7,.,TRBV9,CASSVSHRSSYEQYF,TGTGCCAGCAGCGTATCACATAGGAGCTCCTACGAGCAGTACTTC
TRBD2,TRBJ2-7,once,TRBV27,CASSYRAGVGSYDQYF,TGTGCCAGCAGTTATCGAGCGGGGGTGGGTTCCTACGATCAGTACTTC
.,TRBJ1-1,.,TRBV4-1,CASSSGPNTEAFF,TGCGCCAGCAGCAGCGGCCCCAACACTGAAGCTTTCTTT
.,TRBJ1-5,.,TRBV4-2,CASSQDLDSDQPQHF,TGTGCCAGCAGCCAAGACCTAGACAGCGATCAGCCCCAGCATTTT
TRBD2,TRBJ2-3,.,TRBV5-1,CASFPGRTSGITDTQYF,TGCGCCAGCTTCCCCGGTCGGACTAGCGGTATCACAGATACGCAGTATTTT
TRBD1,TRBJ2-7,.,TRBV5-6,CASSVPTGDYEQYF,TGTGCCAGCAGCGTGCCTACAGGGGACTACGAGCAGTACTTC
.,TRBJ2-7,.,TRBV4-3,CASSLLLEQYF,TGCGCCAGCAGCCTTCTCCTAGAGCAGTACTTC
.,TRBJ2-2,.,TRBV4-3,CASSQPNRAGELFF,TGCGCCAGCAGCCAACCTAACAGGGCCGGGGAGCTGTTTTTT
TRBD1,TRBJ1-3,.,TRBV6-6,CASSYSRQGGDTIYF,TGTGCCAGCAGTTACTCGAGACAGGGAGGAGACACCATATATTTT
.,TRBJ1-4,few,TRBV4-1,CASRLLDTTNEKLFF,TGCGCCAGCAGACTGCTGGACACAACTAATGAAAAACTGTTTTTT
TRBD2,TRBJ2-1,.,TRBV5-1,CASSLGTSGGPDEQFF,TGCGCCAGCAGCCTCGGGACTAGCGGGGGGCCTGATGAGCAGTTCTTC
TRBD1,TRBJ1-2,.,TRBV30,CAWPGTGGYTF,TGTGCCTGGCCCGGGACAGGTGGCTACACCTTC
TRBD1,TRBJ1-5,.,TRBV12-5,CASGLQQGKDQPQHF,TGTGCTAGTGGTTTGCAACAGGGGAAGGATCAGCCCCAGCATTTT
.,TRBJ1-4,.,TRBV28,CASSLGHRRVKLFF,TGTGCCAGCAGTTTAGGCCACCGCCGGGTGAAACTGTTTTTT
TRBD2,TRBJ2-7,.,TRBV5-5,CASTAQGGTEQYF,TGTGCCAGCACCGCTCAGGGAGGGACGGAGCAGTACTTC
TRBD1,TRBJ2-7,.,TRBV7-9,CSSSGGDRGQYEQYF,TGTTCCAGCAGCGGGGGGGACAGGGGGCAATACGAGCAGTACTTC
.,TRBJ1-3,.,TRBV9,CASSVVGHSSGNTIYF,TGTGCCAGCAGCGTAGTGGGGCACAGCTCTGGAAACACCATATATTTT
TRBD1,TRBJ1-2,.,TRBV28,CATRGPNYGYTF,TGTGCCACCAGGGGGCCGAATTATGGCTACACCTTC
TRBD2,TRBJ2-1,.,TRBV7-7,CASSLGLAGEQFF,TGTGCCAGCAGCTTAGGGTTAGCGGGTGAGCAGTTCTTC
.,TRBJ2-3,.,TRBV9,CASSLSGFTDTQYF,TGTGCCAGCAGCCTATCAGGGTTCACAGATACGCAGTATTTT
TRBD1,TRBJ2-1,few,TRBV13,CASSPDRANEQFF,TGTGCCAGCAGCCCCGACAGGGCGAATGAGCAGTTCTTC
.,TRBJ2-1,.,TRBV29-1,CSVDSGRRYNEQFF,TGCAGCGTTGACTCTGGACGGAGGTACAATGAGCAGTTCTTC
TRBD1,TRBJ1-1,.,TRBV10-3,CAMRQGAENTEAFF,TGTGCCATGCGGCAGGGGGCAGAGAACACTGAAGCTTTCTTT
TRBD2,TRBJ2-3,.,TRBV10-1,CASDGLAGGVGTDTQYF,TGCGCCAGCGACGGACTAGCGGGGGGGGTTGGGACAGATACGCAGTATTTT
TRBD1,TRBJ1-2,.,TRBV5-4,CASSWTGGMDGYTF,TGTGCCAGCAGCTGGACAGGGGGAATGGACGGCTACACCTTC
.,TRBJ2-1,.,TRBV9,CASSATVNNEQFF,TGTGCCAGCAGCGCGACAGTGAACAATGAGCAGTTCTTC
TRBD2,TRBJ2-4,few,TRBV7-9,CASSRRASGGSLAKNIQYF,TGTGCCAGCAGCCGCCGGGCTAGCGGGGGGTCCTTAGCCAAAAACATTCAGTACTTC
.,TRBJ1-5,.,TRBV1,CTSSQDRERNQPQHF,TGCACCAGCAGCCAGGACAGGGAACGGAATCAGCCCCAGCATTTT
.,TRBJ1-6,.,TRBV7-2,CATDRGGRGSPLHF,TGTGCCACCGACCGGGGGGGGCGAGGTTCACCCCTCCACTTT
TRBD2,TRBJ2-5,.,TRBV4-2,CASSQEGGQETQYF,TGTGCCAGCAGCCAAGAGGGGGGGCAAGAGACCCAGTACTTC
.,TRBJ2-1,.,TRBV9,CASSEGGNEQFF,TGTGCCAGCTCAGAAGGGGGCAATGAGCAGTTCTTC
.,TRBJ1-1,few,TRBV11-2,CASSFGQINTEAFF,TGTGCCAGCAGCTTCGGACAGATTAACACTGAAGCTTTCTTT
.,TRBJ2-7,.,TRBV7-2,CASSLGWTAYEQYF,TGTGCCAGCAGCTTAGGTTGGACAGCCTACGAGCAGTACTTC
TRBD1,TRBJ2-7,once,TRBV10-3,CAIRGQGALNEQYF,TGTGCCATCAGAGGACAGGGGGCATTAAACGAGCAGTACTTC
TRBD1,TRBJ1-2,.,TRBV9,CASSLPGTGGRNGYTF,TGTGCCAGCAGCCTCCCCGGGACAGGGGGCAGGAATGGCTACACCTTC
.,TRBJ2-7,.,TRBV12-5,CASGDSYEQYF,TGTGCTAGTGGGGACAGCTACGAGCAGTACTTC
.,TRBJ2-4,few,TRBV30,CAWNLRGTRRNIQYF,TGTGCCTGGAACCTTAGGGGGACCAGAAGGAACATTCAGTACTTC
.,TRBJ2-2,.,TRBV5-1,CASSLDRTSNTGELFF,TGCGCCAGCAGCTTGGATAGGACTTCGAACACCGGGGAGCTGTTTTTT